The text below deals with one T cell receptor beta chain. The data originate from a study of blood T cell repertoires in COVID-19. Study information: There were acute and convalescent COVID-19 samples, and they came from the United States, Italy and Spain.

The study drew participants aged about 18 to 90 years from around 24 US areas. Participants' own reports of clinical history determined their cohort assignment. CDR3 length: 16 residues. The germline gives CDR1 SGHTA, CDR2 FQGTGA. Trimming took 5 bases from V and 7 from J; bases not matched to a gene: 13. Generated by immunoSEQ multiplex PCR, the TCRdb table keeps only in-frame clones and is missing some. The table lists 350,000 to 400,000 clones, approximately 91% of them singletons. Sequenced sample: PBMCs or T cells enriched from blood (not recorded which). The source of this sequence is a woman between 40 and 55 years old who had been exposed to COVID-19. The chain combines TRBV7-3 with TRBJ2-1; 8 nucleotides match TRBD2. In DNA, the CDR3 is TGTGCCAGCAGCCGGTTGGCCGGGAGGGAGGTTAATGAGCAGTTCTTC. Translating it yields CASSRLAGREVNEQFF.